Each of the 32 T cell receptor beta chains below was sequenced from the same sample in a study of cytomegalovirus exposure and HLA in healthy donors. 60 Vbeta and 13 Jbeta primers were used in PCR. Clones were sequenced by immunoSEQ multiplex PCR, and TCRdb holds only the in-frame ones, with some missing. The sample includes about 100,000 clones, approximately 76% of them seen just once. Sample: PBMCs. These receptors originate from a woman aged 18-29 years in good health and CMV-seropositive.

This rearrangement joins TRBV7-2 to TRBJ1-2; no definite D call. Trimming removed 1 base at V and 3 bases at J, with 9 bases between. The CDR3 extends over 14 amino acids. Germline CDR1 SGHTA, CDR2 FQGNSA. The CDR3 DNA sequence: TGTGCCAGCAGCTTAGACCGGGATGACTATGGCTACACCTTC. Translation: CASSLDRDDYGYTF.

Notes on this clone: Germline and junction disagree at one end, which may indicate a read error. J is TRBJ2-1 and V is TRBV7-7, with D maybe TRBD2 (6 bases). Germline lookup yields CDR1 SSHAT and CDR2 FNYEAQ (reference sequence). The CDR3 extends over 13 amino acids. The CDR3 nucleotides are TGTGCTAGCAGCTTAGCCTCGGGAGCGGAGCAGTTCTTC. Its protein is CASSLASGAEQFF.

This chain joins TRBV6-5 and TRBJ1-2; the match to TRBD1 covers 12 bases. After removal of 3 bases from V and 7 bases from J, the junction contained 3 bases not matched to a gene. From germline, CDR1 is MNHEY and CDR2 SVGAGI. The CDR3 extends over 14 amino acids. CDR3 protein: CASSYGTGGFGYTF. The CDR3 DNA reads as TGTGCCAGCAGTTATGGGACAGGGGGCTTTGGCTACACCTTC.

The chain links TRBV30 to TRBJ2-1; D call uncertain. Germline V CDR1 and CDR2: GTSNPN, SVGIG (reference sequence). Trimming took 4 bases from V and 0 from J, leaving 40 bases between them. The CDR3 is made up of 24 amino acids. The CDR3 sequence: CAWTVRPPTLDPPLSLSSYNEQFF. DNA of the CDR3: TGTGCCTGGACCGTTAGGCCCCCAACCCTAGATCCCCCCCTCTCCCTGAGCTCCTACAATGAGCAGTTCTTC. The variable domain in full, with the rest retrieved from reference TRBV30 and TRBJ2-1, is SQTIHQWPATLVQPVGSPLSLECTVEGTSNPNLYWYRQAAGRGLQLLFYSVGIGQISSEVPQNLSASRPQDRQFILSSKKLLLSDSGFYLCAWTVRPPTLDPPLSLSSYNEQFFGPGTRLTVL.

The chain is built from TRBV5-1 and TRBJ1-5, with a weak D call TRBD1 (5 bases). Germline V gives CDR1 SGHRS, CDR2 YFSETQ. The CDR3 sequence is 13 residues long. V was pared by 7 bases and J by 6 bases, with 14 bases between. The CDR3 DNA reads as TGCGCCAGCGGGGAGGGGCTGGGTCAGCCCCAGCATTTT. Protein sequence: CASGEGLGQPQHF.

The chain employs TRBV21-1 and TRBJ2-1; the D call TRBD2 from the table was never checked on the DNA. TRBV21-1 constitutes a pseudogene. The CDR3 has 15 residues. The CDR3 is CASSRGLAGSHEQFF. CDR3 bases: TGTGCCAGCAGCAGAGGACTAGCGGGATCCCATGAGCAGTTCTTC.

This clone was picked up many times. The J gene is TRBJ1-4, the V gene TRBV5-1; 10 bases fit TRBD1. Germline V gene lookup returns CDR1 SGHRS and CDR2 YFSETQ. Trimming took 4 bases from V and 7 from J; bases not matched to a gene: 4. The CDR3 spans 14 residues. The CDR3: CASSQGQGTEKLFF. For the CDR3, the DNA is TGCGCCAGCAGCCAGGGACAGGGGACTGAAAAACTGTTTTTT. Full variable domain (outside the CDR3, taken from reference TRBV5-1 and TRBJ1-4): KAGVTQTPRYLIKTRGQQVTLSCSPISGHRSVSWYQQTPGQGLQFLFEYFSETQRNKGNFPGRFSGRQFSNSRSEMNVSTLELGDSALYLCASSQGQGTEKLFFGSGTQLSVL.

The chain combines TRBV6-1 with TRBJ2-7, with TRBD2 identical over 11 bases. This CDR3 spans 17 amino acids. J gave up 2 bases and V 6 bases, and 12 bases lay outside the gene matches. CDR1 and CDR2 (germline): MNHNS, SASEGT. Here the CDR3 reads CASSETSGRPGTYEQYF. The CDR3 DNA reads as TGTGCCAGCAGCGAAACTAGCGGGAGACCGGGAACCTACGAGCAGTACTTC.

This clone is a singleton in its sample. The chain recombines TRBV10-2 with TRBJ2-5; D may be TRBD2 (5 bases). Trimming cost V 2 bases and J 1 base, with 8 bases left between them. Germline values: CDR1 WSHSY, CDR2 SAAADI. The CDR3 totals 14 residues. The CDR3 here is CASSEPGTQETQYF. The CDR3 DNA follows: TGCGCCAGCAGTGAGCCGGGAACCCAAGAGACCCAGTACTTC.

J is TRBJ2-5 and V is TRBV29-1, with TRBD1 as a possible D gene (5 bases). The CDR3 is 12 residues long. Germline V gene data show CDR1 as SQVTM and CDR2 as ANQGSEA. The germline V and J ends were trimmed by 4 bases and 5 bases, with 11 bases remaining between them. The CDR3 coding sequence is TGCAGCGTTGGACAGTCAAGGGAGACCCAGTACTTC. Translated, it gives CSVGQSRETQYF.

The CDR3: CASSEAQGGFYEQYF. CDR3 in DNA: TGTGCCAGCAGTGAAGCGCAGGGGGGATTCTACGAGCAGTACTTC. The genes are TRBV2 and TRBJ2-7; a possible D gene is TRBD1 (7 bases). CDR1 and CDR2 (germline): SNHLY, FYNNEI. The V end was cut by 0 bases, the J end by 3 bases, with 12 bases between. This CDR3 has 15 residues.

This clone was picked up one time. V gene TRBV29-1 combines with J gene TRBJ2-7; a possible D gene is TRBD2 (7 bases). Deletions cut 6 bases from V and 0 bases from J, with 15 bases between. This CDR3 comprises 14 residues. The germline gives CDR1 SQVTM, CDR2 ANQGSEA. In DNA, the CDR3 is TGCAGCGTCGTATCGGGGGGCGGCTCCTACGAGCAGTACTTC. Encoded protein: CSVVSGGGSYEQYF.

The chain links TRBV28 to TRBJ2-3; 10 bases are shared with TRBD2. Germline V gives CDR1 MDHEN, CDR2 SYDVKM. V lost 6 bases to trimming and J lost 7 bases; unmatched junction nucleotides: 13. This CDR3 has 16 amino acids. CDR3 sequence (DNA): TGTGCCAGCAGACTCCTTTTGAGCGGGAGGGGACATACGCAGTATTTT. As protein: CASRLLLSGRGHTQYF.

Here the CDR3 DNA reads TGTGCCAGCAGTACAGGGGTGGGTCAGCCCCAGCATTTT. It codes for CASSTGVGQPQHF. The gene calls are TRBV28 and TRBJ1-5; 7 bases match TRBD1. Germline trimming cut 5 bases from V and 6 bases from J; bases unmatched to any gene: 4. The CDR3 extends over 13 amino acids. Germline-derived CDR1 and CDR2 are MDHEN and SYDVKM.

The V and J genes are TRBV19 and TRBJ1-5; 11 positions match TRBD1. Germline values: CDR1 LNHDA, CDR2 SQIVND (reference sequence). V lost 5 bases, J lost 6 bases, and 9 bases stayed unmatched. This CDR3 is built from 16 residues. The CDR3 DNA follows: TGTGCCAGTAGTCGAGGGGGACAGGGGGGGTCTCAGCCCCAGCATTTT. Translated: CASSRGGQGGSQPQHF.

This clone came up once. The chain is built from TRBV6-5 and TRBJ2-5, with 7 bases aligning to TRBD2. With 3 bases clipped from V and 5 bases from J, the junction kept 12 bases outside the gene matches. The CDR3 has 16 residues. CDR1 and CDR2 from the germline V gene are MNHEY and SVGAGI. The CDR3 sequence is CASSYSSSGSGETQYF. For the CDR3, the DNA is TGTGCCAGCAGTTATAGTAGTAGCGGGTCTGGGGAGACCCAGTACTTC.

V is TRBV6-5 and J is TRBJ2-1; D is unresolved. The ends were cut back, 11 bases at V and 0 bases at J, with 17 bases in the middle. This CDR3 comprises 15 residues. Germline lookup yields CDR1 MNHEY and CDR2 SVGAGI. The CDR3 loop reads CAVGLETSSYNEQFF. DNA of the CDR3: TGTGCCGTTGGTTTGGAGACGAGCTCCTACAATGAGCAGTTCTTC.

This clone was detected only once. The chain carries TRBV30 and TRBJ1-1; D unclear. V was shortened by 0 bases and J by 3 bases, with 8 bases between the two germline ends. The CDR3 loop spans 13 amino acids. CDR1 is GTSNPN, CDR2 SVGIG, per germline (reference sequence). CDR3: CAWSVTRDTEAFF. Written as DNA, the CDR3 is TGTGCCTGGAGTGTAACGCGGGACACTGAAGCTTTCTTT. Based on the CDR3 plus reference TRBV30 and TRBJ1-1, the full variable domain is SQTIHQWPATLVQPVGSPLSLECTVEGTSNPNLYWYRQAAGRGLQLLFYSVGIGQISSEVPQNLSASRPQDRQFILSSKKLLLSDSGFYLCAWSVTRDTEAFFGQGTRLTVV.

As DNA, the CDR3 is TGTGCCAGCAGTGAACGACCGGGACTAGAGGGAGGTGATGAGCAGTTCTTC. This translates into CASSERPGLEGGDEQFF. The V and J genes are TRBV6-4 and TRBJ2-1; 8 positions agree with TRBD2. The germline gives CDR1 MRHNA, CDR2 SNTAGT. This CDR3 has 17 residues. Germline trimming cut 3 bases from V and 8 bases from J; bases unmatched to any gene: 15.

CDR3 DNA: TGTGCCAGCAGTGTGTCTAGCGGGAGCTCCTACAATGAGCAGTTCTTC. It specifies CASSVSSGSSYNEQFF. The chain carries TRBV6-1 and TRBJ2-1; 10 bases are shared with TRBD2. The germline gives CDR1 MNHNS, CDR2 SASEGT. Trimming removed 4 bases from V and 0 bases from J; junction bases left unmatched: 3. The CDR3 is made up of 16 amino acids.

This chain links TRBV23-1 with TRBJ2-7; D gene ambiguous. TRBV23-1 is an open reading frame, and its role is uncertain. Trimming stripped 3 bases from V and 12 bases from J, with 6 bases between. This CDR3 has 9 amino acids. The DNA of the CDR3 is TGCGCCAGCAGTCATACCAGGTACTTC. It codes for CASSHTRYF.

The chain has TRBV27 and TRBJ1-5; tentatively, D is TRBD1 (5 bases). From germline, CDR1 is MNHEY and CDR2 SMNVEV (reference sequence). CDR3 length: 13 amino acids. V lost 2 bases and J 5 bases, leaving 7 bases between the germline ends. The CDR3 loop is CASSLIRDQPQHF. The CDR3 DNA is TGTGCCAGCAGTTTAATCAGGGATCAGCCCCAGCATTTT.

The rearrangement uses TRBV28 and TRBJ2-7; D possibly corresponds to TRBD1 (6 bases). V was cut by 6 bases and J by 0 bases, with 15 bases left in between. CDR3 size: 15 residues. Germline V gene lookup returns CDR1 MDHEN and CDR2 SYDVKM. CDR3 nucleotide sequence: TGTGCCAGCAGCCTCCGGACAGTTTACTCCTACGAGCAGTACTTC. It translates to CASSLRTVYSYEQYF.

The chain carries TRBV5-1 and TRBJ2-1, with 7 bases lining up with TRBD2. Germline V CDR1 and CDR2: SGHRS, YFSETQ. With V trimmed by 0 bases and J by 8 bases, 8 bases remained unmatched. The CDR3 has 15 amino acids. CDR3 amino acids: CASSLGGGVVDEQFF. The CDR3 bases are TGCGCCAGCAGCTTGGGGGGGGGAGTGGTCGATGAGCAGTTCTTC.

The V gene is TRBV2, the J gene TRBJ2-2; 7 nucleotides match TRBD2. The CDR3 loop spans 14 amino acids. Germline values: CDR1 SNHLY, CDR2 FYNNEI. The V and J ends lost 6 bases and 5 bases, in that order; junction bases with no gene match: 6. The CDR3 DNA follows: TGTGCCAGCAGAGGAATGGGGGGGACCGGGGAGCTGTTTTTT. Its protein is CASRGMGGTGELFF. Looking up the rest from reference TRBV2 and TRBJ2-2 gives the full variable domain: EPEVTQTPSHQVTQMGQEVILRCVPISNHLYFYWYRQILGQKVEFLVSFYNNEISEKSEIFDDQFSVERPDGSNFTLKIRSTKLEDSAMYFCASRGMGGTGELFFGEGSRLTVL.

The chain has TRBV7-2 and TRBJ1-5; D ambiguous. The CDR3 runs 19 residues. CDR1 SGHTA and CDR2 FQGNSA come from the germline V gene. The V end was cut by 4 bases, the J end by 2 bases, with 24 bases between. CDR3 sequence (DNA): TGTGCCAGCAGCTCGACAATCCTAGGAGGTCCGGGCGGCAATCAGCCCCAGCATTTT. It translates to CASSSTILGGPGGNQPQHF.

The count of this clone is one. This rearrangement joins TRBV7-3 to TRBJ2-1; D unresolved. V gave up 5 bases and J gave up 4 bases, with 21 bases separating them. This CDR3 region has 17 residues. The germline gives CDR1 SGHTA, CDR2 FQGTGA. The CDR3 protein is CASSLHHPTRRYNEQFF. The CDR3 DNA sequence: TGTGCCAGCAGCCTCCACCATCCAACCAGAAGATACAATGAGCAGTTCTTC.

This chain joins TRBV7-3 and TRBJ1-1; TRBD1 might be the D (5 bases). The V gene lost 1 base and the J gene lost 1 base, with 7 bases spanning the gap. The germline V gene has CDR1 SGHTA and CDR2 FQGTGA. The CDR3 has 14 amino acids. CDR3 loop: CASSLNGQNTEAFF. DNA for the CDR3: TGTGCCAGCAGCTTAAACGGACAGAACACTGAAGCTTTCTTT.

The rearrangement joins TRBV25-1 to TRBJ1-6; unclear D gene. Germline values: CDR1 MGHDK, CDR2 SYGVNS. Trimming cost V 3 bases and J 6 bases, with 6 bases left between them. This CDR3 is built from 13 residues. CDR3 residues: CASSETFNSPLHF. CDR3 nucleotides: TGTGCCAGCAGTGAGACTTTTAATTCACCCCTCCACTTT.

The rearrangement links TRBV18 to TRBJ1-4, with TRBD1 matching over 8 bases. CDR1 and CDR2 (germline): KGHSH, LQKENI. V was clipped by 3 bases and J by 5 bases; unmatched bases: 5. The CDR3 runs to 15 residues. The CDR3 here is CASSPRQGQNEKLFF. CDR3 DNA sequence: TGTGCCAGCTCACCCAGACAGGGGCAGAATGAAAAACTGTTTTTT.

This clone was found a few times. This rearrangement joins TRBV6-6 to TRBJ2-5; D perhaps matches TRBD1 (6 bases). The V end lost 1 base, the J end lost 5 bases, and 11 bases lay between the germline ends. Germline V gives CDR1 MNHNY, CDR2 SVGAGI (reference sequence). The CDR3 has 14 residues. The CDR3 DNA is TGTGCCAGCAGTTACTTATCAGGGGTTGAGACCCAGTACTTC. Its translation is CASSYLSGVETQYF.

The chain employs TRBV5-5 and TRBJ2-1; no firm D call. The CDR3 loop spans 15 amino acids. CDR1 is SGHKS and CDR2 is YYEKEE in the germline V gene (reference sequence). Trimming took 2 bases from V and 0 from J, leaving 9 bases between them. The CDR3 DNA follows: TGTGCCAGCAGCTTCGTGACTGGCTCCTACAATGAGCAGTTCTTC. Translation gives CASSFVTGSYNEQFF.